The 18 T cell receptor beta chains below were found in one sample sequenced in a study of human CD8 memory T cell subsets. Sequencing libraries of TCR beta were made by UMI-labeled 5' RACE. No DNA is given; TCRdb re-called the 5' RACE reads and lists each CDR3 protein once. The sample is made up of about 11,000 distinct CDR3 sequences, and the top ten hold over 7% of it. The specimen sequenced was CD8+ T cells from PBMCs. These receptors all come from a human donor in good health.

This chain joins TRBV19 and TRBJ2-7; the TRBD1 assignment by TCRdb is unverifiable without DNA. The germline CDR1 and CDR2 sequences are LNHDA and SQIVND (reference sequence). The CDR3 is 15 residues long. CDR3 protein: CASSTPGQGTYEQYF.

This sequence joins TRBV11-3 and TRBJ1-1; checking the TCRdb D call of TRBD1 is not possible without DNA. Germline lookup yields CDR1 SGHNT and CDR2 YENEEA. This CDR3 comprises 13 residues. This chain's CDR3 is CASSFEPGWKTFF.

According to its frequency, this clonotype is medium-sized. This chain connects TRBV4-3 to TRBJ2-7; TCRdb returns TRBD1, unconfirmable since there is no DNA. The CDR3 sequence is 16 residues long. Germline lookup yields CDR1 LGHNA and CDR2 YSLEER. CDR3 sequence: CASSQDPGGDSLEQYF.

V and J are TRBV6-1 and TRBJ2-5; lacking DNA, the TRBD2 call made by TCRdb goes unchecked. The CDR3 extends over 16 amino acids. Germline V gene lookup returns CDR1 MNHNS and CDR2 SASEGT. The CDR3 loop reads CASSATGLAGEETQYF.

V gene TRBV11-2 combines with J gene TRBJ2-7. Germline V CDR1 and CDR2: SGHAT, FQNNGV. CDR3 length equals 14 residues. This chain's CDR3 is CASSTPLAGLEQYF.

The chain employs TRBV13 and TRBJ2-7; absent DNA, TCRdb's TRBD1 call cannot be checked. From germline, CDR1 is PRHDT and CDR2 FYEKMQ (reference sequence). This CDR3 comprises 16 residues. The CDR3 loop reads CASSLVGGMIDYEQYF.

The chain combines TRBV14 with TRBJ2-7. The CDR3 spans 14 residues. Germline loops: CDR1 SGHDN, CDR2 FVKESK. The CDR3 sequence is CASSQGRLFYEQYF.

V gene TRBV18 combines with J gene TRBJ2-7; TCRdb reports TRBD1, a call that lacks DNA to check it against. Germline values: CDR1 KGHSH, CDR2 LQKENI. This CDR3 has 17 residues. CDR3 in amino acids: CASSPEIDSYFSYEQYF.

The chain uses TRBV7-6 and TRBJ1-1; TCRdb selects TRBD1, and the lack of DNA leaves this call unchecked. This CDR3 contains 14 residues. CDR1 and CDR2 from the germline V gene are SGHVS and FNYEAQ. The CDR3 loop is CASSLGQGVDEAFF. The full variable domain, in which reference TRBV7-6 and TRBJ1-1 provide the parts outside the CDR3, is GAGVSQSPRYKVTKRGQDVALRCDPISGHVSLYWYRQALGQGPEFLTYFNYEAQQDKSGLPNDRFSAERPEGSISTLTIQRTEQRDSAMYRCASSLGQGVDEAFFGQGTRLTVV.

By frequency, this clonotype is medium-sized. This rearrangement joins TRBV5-1 to TRBJ1-1. The germline V gene has CDR1 SGHRS and CDR2 YFSETQ. CDR3 length: 12 residues. The CDR3 spells CASSLGVTEAFF. The variable domain in full, with the rest retrieved from reference TRBV5-1 and TRBJ1-1, is KAGVTQTPRYLIKTRGQQVTLSCSPISGHRSVSWYQQTPGQGLQFLFEYFSETQRNKGNFPGRFSGRQFSNSRSEMNVSTLELGDSALYLCASSLGVTEAFFGQGTRLTVV.

The CDR3 region is CASRPLAGGISGELFF. J is TRBJ2-2 and V is TRBV5-6; TCRdb outputs TRBD1, but without DNA this stays unchecked. Germline V CDR1 and CDR2: SGHDT, YYEEEE. The CDR3 extends over 16 amino acids.

CDR3 amino acids: CASSQHRDSYNEQYF. The chain is built from TRBV3-1 and TRBJ2-7; the TCRdb call, TRBD1, lacks DNA for checking. Germline V gives CDR1 LGHDT, CDR2 YNNKEL (reference sequence). This CDR3 region has 15 residues.

The V gene is TRBV28, the J gene TRBJ2-7. Germline assignment: CDR1 MDHEN and CDR2 SYDVKM. This CDR3 contains 15 residues. Here the CDR3 reads CASSFPNSLSYEQYF.

This CDR3 reads CASASGGAYEQFF. The V gene is TRBV2, the J gene TRBJ2-1; without DNA, the TCRdb call of TRBD2 cannot be checked. The germline gives CDR1 SNHLY, CDR2 FYNNEI. The CDR3 spans 13 residues.

The CDR3 spells CASSETIAGVYNEQFF. The chain couples TRBV27 to TRBJ2-1; TCRdb's D call, TRBD2, is unchecked because there is no DNA. CDR3 length equals 16 residues. Germline CDR1 MNHEY, CDR2 SMNVEV (reference sequence).

V and J are TRBV28 and TRBJ1-2; TCRdb designates TRBD1, a call that cannot be tested without DNA. Germline loops: CDR1 MDHEN, CDR2 SYDVKM. CDR3 size: 15 residues. This chain's CDR3 is CASRRESGDGAGYTF.

The chain employs TRBV9 and TRBJ2-7; the D gene TCRdb calls, TRBD2, cannot be checked with no DNA. The CDR3 covers 15 residues. From germline, CDR1 is SGDLS and CDR2 YYNGEE. CDR3 sequence: CASSVGDSAPEEQYF.

This chain uses TRBV27 with TRBJ2-3; the TCRdb D gene call, TRBD2, has no DNA to confirm it. Germline V gene lookup returns CDR1 MNHEY and CDR2 SMNVEV (reference sequence). This CDR3 comprises 15 residues. CDR3 region: CASRLLAGSTDTQYF.